This TCR beta chain was obtained from a study of control samples from healthy donors and cancer patients. Profiled with immunoSEQ multiplex PCR; TCRdb holds only in-frame clones, not every one. The repertoire consists of about 130,000 clones, with around 92% occurring once and the leading ten covering approximately 2%. V shed 7 bases and J 5 bases; nucleotides not matched to a gene: 7. Looked up from germline, CDR1 is SNHLY and CDR2 is FYNNEI. The CDR3 is 14 amino acids. This sequence was found in a woman in her forties or fifties in good health. The V gene is TRBV2, the J gene TRBJ2-1; 8 bases map to TRBD2. Sequencing input: blood. CDR3 DNA: TGTGCCAGCAAGTTAACTAGCGGAGACAATGAGCAGTTCTTC. This translates into CASKLTSGDNEQFF.